These 28 T cell receptor beta chains share one sample of origin, sequenced in a study of CD8 T cells in Susac syndrome. Reverse transcription of about 0.45 to 1 ug RNA used random hexamers. TCRdb ran MiXCR on the immunoSEQ multiplex PCR reads and lists one entry per CDR3 protein. The sample yields about 400,000 distinct CDR3 sequences, 85% to 90% seen once. The sample taken for sequencing was CD8+ T cells from PBMCs. Source of these receptors: a human donor with multiple sclerosis.

The sample holds a few counts of this clonotype. The chain recombines TRBV11-2 with TRBJ2-7; TRBD1 or TRBD2 may be the D gene (5 bases each). Germline V gene sequence: CDR1 SGHAT, CDR2 FQNNGV. CDR3 length: 13 residues. Trimming removed 6 bases at V and 2 bases at J, with 11 bases between. The CDR3 loop is CASRVGETYEQYF. CDR3 nucleotide sequence: TGTGCCAGCAGAGTGGGGGAAACCTACGAGCAGTACTTC.

This sequence joins TRBV2 and TRBJ2-1, with 13 bases matching TRBD2. CDR1 is SNHLY, CDR2 FYNNEI, per germline. The CDR3 loop spans 16 amino acids. V trimming: 6 bases; J trimming: 7 bases; junction bases outside the gene matches: 9. This CDR3 reads CASSYRLAGGRNEQFF. The CDR3 DNA reads as TGTGCCAGCAGCTACAGACTAGCGGGGGGCCGGAATGAGCAGTTCTTC.

The rearrangement uses TRBV14 and TRBJ2-1, with D perhaps TRBD2 (6 bases). The CDR3 sequence is 19 residues long. The V gene lost 3 bases and the J gene lost 3 bases, with 24 bases spanning the gap. Germline loops: CDR1 SGHDN, CDR2 FVKESK. CDR3 in DNA: TGTGCCAGCAGCCACCGAAGAAGTGGCGGGGCGTACCACTACAATGAGCAGTTCTTC. This encodes CASSHRRSGGAYHYNEQFF.

This chain uses TRBV2 with TRBJ2-6; unclear D gene. Germline loops: CDR1 SNHLY, CDR2 FYNNEI. CDR3 size: 14 residues. The germline V and J ends were trimmed by 8 bases and 0 bases, with 8 bases remaining between them. The CDR3 sequence: CASPGSSGANVLTF. The CDR3 nucleotides are TGTGCCAGCCCGGGCAGCTCTGGGGCCAACGTCCTGACTTTC.

V and J are TRBV15 and TRBJ2-1; tentatively, D is TRBD1 (6 bases). The CDR3 loop spans 12 amino acids. Germline V gene data show CDR1 as LNHNV and CDR2 as YYDKDF (reference sequence). V dropped 0 bases and J dropped 15 bases, with 12 bases sitting between them. DNA for the CDR3: TGTGCCACCAGCAGAGAGGGACACTCCTGGTTCTTC. Translating gives CATSREGHSWFF.

The chain employs TRBV4-1 and TRBJ1-5, with D uncertain. Trimming stripped 6 bases from V and 0 bases from J, with 12 bases between. Germline V CDR1 and CDR2: MGHRA, YSYEKL. CDR3 size: 15 residues. CDR3: CASRQIGLSNQPQHF. The CDR3 DNA sequence: TGCGCCAGCAGACAAATAGGACTTAGCAATCAGCCCCAGCATTTT.

The V call is TRBV7-6, the J call TRBJ2-2, with TRBD1 matching over 10 bases. V lost 5 bases to trimming and J lost 3 bases; unmatched junction nucleotides: 6. The CDR3 is 16 amino acids. Germline V gene data show CDR1 as SGHVS and CDR2 as FNYEAQ. In DNA form, the CDR3 reads TGTGCCAGCAGCAAACCCGGGACAGGGGACACCGGGGAGCTGTTTTTT. Protein sequence: CASSKPGTGDTGELFF.

The V call is TRBV5-1, the J call TRBJ2-7; D call uncertain. Germline values: CDR1 SGHRS, CDR2 YFSETQ. The length of the CDR3 is 13 residues. The V end lost 0 bases, the J end lost 5 bases, and 9 bases lay between the germline ends. CDR3 amino acids: CASSLEHIHEQYF. CDR3 sequence (DNA): TGCGCCAGCAGCTTGGAACACATCCACGAGCAGTACTTC.

CDR3 nucleotides: TGTGCCAGCAGCTTGGTTTTGGGGGGAGCTTTCTTT. Translating it yields CASSLVLGGAFF. The chain couples TRBV7-9 to TRBJ1-1; weak D call: TRBD1 (5 bases). Trimming shortened V by 3 bases and J by 10 bases, and 12 bases separated the two germline ends. The CDR3 is made up of 12 amino acids. The germline V gene encodes CDR1 SEHNR and CDR2 FQNEAQ (reference sequence).

This sequence joins TRBV4-1 and TRBJ2-6; weak D call: TRBD1 (6 bases). CDR3 length equals 16 residues. In germline, CDR1 is MGHRA, CDR2 YSYEKL. V was clipped by 1 base and J by 0 bases, with 7 bases between them. CDR3 nucleotides: TGCGCCAGCAGCCAAGTACAGGGCTCTGGGGCCAACGTCCTGACTTTC. This encodes CASSQVQGSGANVLTF.

This clonotype is a singleton in its sample. The chain carries TRBV30 and TRBJ1-1; D is unresolved. Germline V lookup: CDR1 GTSNPN, CDR2 SVGIG (reference sequence). This CDR3 spans 13 amino acids. The V end was cut by 1 base, the J end by 4 bases, with 10 bases between. The CDR3 DNA sequence: TGTGCCTGGAGTGAAACCCTTGGCACTGAAGCTTTCTTT. This encodes CAWSETLGTEAFF.

The chain combines TRBV27 with TRBJ2-7, with 9 positions matching TRBD1. The CDR3 runs to 14 residues. Losses at the gene ends were 4 bases for V and 3 bases for J; bases not matched to a gene: 4. From germline, CDR1 is MNHEY and CDR2 SMNVEV (reference sequence). The CDR3 is CASSSNRGLYEQYF. CDR3 bases: TGTGCCAGCAGTTCCAACAGGGGGCTCTACGAGCAGTACTTC.

The CDR3 is CSARRVQGYEQYF. The CDR3, as DNA: TGCAGTGCCCGAAGAGTTCAGGGCTACGAGCAGTACTTC. The chain combines TRBV20-1 with TRBJ2-7; D is possibly TRBD1 (5 bases). The germline V gene encodes CDR1 DFQATT and CDR2 SNEGSKA (reference sequence). V was clipped by 6 bases and J by 3 bases, with 15 bases between them. The CDR3 loop spans 13 amino acids.

The chain carries TRBV6-5 and TRBJ2-7; TRBD1 matches at 8 bases. The CDR3 consists of 15 residues. The V and J ends lost 4 bases and 3 bases, in that order; junction bases with no gene match: 8. Germline CDR1 is MNHEY and CDR2 is SVGAGI. This CDR3 is CASSSFVGQGYEQYF. CDR3 DNA: TGTGCCAGCAGTTCGTTCGTCGGACAGGGCTACGAGCAGTACTTC.

This chain links TRBV4-1 with TRBJ2-2, with TRBD2 matching over 8 bases. Germline V gives CDR1 MGHRA, CDR2 YSYEKL. J was trimmed by 3 bases and V by 1 base; bases with no gene match: 4. The length of the CDR3 is 16 residues. The DNA for the CDR3 is TGCGCCAGCAGCCAAGGGACTAGCTCTGACACCGGGGAGCTGTTTTTT. Its translation is CASSQGTSSDTGELFF.

The chain couples TRBV29-1 to TRBJ2-7; 10 nucleotides agree with TRBD1. This CDR3 spans 11 amino acids. V was pared by 6 bases and J by 12 bases, with 8 bases of the junction left unmatched. Germline CDR1 reads SQVTM; CDR2 reads ANQGSEA. CDR3 nucleotides: TGCAGCGTACGAATCGGGACAGGGGTGTACTTC. Translation: CSVRIGTGVYF.

CDR3 bases: TGTGCCAGCAGTCACTATTCAGGGGAGGCTTTCTTT. It yields the protein CASSHYSGEAFF. The chain combines TRBV6-6 with TRBJ1-1; D possibly corresponds to TRBD1 (6 bases). Germline CDR1 reads MNHNY; CDR2 reads SVGAGI (reference sequence). CDR3 length equals 12 residues. V was pared by 5 bases and J by 11 bases, with 15 bases between.

This clonotype was recorded a few times. The chain employs TRBV6-5 and TRBJ1-1, with D possibly matching TRBD1 (6 bases). V lost 5 bases and J 7 bases, leaving 8 bases between the germline ends. The CDR3 totals 11 residues. CDR1 is MNHEY and CDR2 is SVGAGI in the germline V gene. CDR3 sequence (DNA): TGTGCCAGCAGTACAGGGATTGAAGCTTTCTTT. Its protein is CASSTGIEAFF.

V is TRBV7-9 and J is TRBJ2-1; D may be TRBD2 (6 bases). The CDR3 sequence is 16 residues long. With 3 bases removed from V and 0 bases from J, the gap between germline ends came to 12 bases. Per the germline V gene, CDR1 is SEHNR and CDR2 is FQNEAQ (reference sequence). This chain's CDR3 is CASSFAAGFSYNEQFF. CDR3 nucleotides: TGTGCCAGCAGCTTCGCGGCGGGGTTCTCCTACAATGAGCAGTTCTTC. Full variable domain (outside the CDR3, taken from reference TRBV7-9 and TRBJ2-1): DTGVSQNPRHKITKRGQNVTFRCDPISEHNRLYWYRQTLGQGPEFLTYFQNEAQLEKSRLLSDRFSAERPKGSFSTLEIQRTEQGDSAMYLCASSFAAGFSYNEQFFGPGTRLTVL.

This sequence joins TRBV27 and TRBJ2-7; D gene unclear. The length of the CDR3 is 13 residues. Germline V gene lookup returns CDR1 MNHEY and CDR2 SMNVEV (reference sequence). With 5 bases removed from V and 4 bases from J, the gap between germline ends came to 12 bases. This CDR3 is CASSPSVGYEQYF. CDR3 sequence (DNA): TGTGCCAGCAGTCCCTCGGTCGGGTACGAGCAGTACTTC.

This clonotype occurred a few times. This chain connects TRBV6-1 to TRBJ2-5; perhaps TRBD2 as D (6 bases). Germline V CDR1 and CDR2: MNHNS, SASEGT. V lost 7 bases, J lost 7 bases, and 13 bases lay in between. The CDR3 totals 12 residues. For the CDR3, the DNA is TGTGCCAGCACCGGGGGAGCGGGGACCCAGTACTTC. Translating it yields CASTGGAGTQYF.

The V and J genes are TRBV5-1 and TRBJ1-1; 9 positions match TRBD1. Germline lookup yields CDR1 SGHRS and CDR2 YFSETQ. V lost 6 bases, J lost 2 bases, and 5 bases stayed unmatched. CDR3 size: 14 residues. CDR3 nucleotide sequence: TGCGCCAGCAATCACAGGGGGCCCAACACTGAAGCTTTCTTT. Amino acid sequence: CASNHRGPNTEAFF.

This chain joins TRBV7-9 and TRBJ2-2; 9 bases are shared with TRBD2. After removal of 5 bases from V and 1 base from J, the junction contained 8 bases not matched to a gene. The CDR3 covers 17 residues. CDR1 and CDR2 from the germline V gene are SEHNR and FQNEAQ (reference sequence). DNA of the CDR3: TGTGCCAGCAGCCCAGCGGCTAGCGGGGAGAACACCGGGGAGCTGTTTTTT. Protein: CASSPAASGENTGELFF.

The rearrangement links TRBV5-4 to TRBJ1-2; maybe TRBD1 (5 bases). Germline CDR1 reads SGHNT; CDR2 reads YYREEE (reference sequence). This CDR3 is 14 amino acids long. Trimming removed 0 bases at V and 2 bases at J, with 8 bases between. The CDR3 bases are TGTGCCAGCAGCTTGGTCGACAGCAACTATGGCTACACCTTC. Translating it yields CASSLVDSNYGYTF. The whole variable domain, remainder taken from reference TRBV5-4 and TRBJ1-2, is ETGVTQSPTHLIKTRGQQVTLRCSSQSGHNTVSWYQQALGQGPQFIFQYYREEENGRGNFPPRFSGLQFPNYSSELNVNALELDDSALYLCASSLVDSNYGYTFGSGTRLTVV.

The CDR3 DNA is TGTGCCTCACTAGCGGGAGACAGGGAGCTGTTTTTT. It is translated as CASLAGDRELFF. The gene calls are TRBV12-3 or TRBV12-4 and TRBJ2-2; TRBD2 aligns across 11 bases. The V gene end was trimmed by 11 bases and the J gene end by 9 bases; junction bases not matched to a gene: 5. The length of the CDR3 is 12 residues.

CDR3 sequence reads: CASSLIVLTTDTQYF. The CDR3 region has the DNA TGTGCCAGCAGCTTAATCGTCCTAACCACAGATACGCAGTATTTT. V usage is TRBV11-2 and J usage is TRBJ2-3; D is undetermined. Trimming left V 2 bases short and J 2 bases short, with 11 bases between. The CDR3 runs to 15 residues. Per germline, CDR1 SGHAT and CDR2 FQNNGV.

The chain links TRBV5-1 to TRBJ1-1; D remains unclear. Germline CDR1 and CDR2: SGHRS and YFSETQ. Deletions cut 0 bases from V and 4 bases from J, with 7 bases between. The CDR3 runs 13 residues. The CDR3 reads CASSLAAATEAFF. The CDR3 region has the DNA TGCGCCAGCAGCTTGGCGGCAGCCACTGAAGCTTTCTTT.

The chain employs TRBV18 and TRBJ2-7; weak D call: TRBD2 (6 bases). This CDR3 region has 16 residues. V gave up 0 bases and J gave up 6 bases, with 18 bases separating them. Germline assignment: CDR1 KGHSH and CDR2 LQKENI. CDR3 residues: CASSPPEGPHLFEQYF. The CDR3 DNA sequence: TGTGCCAGCTCACCACCGGAGGGGCCCCATCTATTCGAGCAGTACTTC.